Included here is one T cell receptor (beta chain) sequence, with context. This sample stems from a study of cytomegalovirus exposure and HLA in healthy donors. PCR was performed using 60 Vbeta and 13 Jbeta primers. Only in-frame clones appear in the TCRdb table, and some are missing; sequencing was by immunoSEQ multiplex PCR. The sample contains some 120,000 clones, around 85% of which appear only once. V lost 4 bases and J 0 bases, leaving 13 bases between the germline ends. The CDR3 totals 15 residues. Germline values: CDR1 KGHSH, CDR2 LQKENI. The receptor's source is a woman aged 30 to 39 in good health and CMV-seropositive. V usage is TRBV18 and J usage is TRBJ2-7; D is uncertain. Material: PBMCs. DNA for the CDR3: TGTGCCAGCTCACTAAAAAAGCCGAGCTCCTACGAGCAGTACTTC. Amino acids: CASSLKKPSSYEQYF.